These T cell receptor beta chains were read from a single sample in a study of identical twins. TCRdb used MiXCR to reprocess the 5' RACE reads, holding one entry per CDR3 protein. The profile shows hundreds of thousands of distinct CDR3 sequences, roughly 26% of them singletons. These data are also associated with another study on T cells expressing NK-cell markers.

The sequenced material came from CD4+ T cells sorted from blood. The receptors shown here come from a woman aged 18-29 years in good health. The CDR3 runs from the conserved cysteine through the conserved F or W. The D gene is left open where the match is weak. Rows give clone size only sometimes, using once, few, many, or a class for an expanded clone.

j_call clone_size d_call v_call cdr3_nt cdr3_aa
TRBJ2-1 - - TRBV7-2 TGTGCCAGCAGCTTAGTTGCCTACTCGGGCAATGAGCAGTTCTTC CASSLVAYSGNEQFF
TRBJ2-6 - - TRBV7-6 TGTGCCAGCAGCTTCCCAGGGAGTCTCTCTGGGGCCAACGTCCTGACTTTC CASSFPGSLSGANVLTF
TRBJ1-1 - TRBD1 TRBV20-1 TGCAGTGCTAGAGTAATTGGACAGGGTAAGAACACTGAAGCTTTCTTT CSARVIGQGKNTEAFF
TRBJ1-5 many - TRBV7-8 TGTGCCAGCAGCTCCTATAGCAATCAGCCCCAGCATTTT CASSSYSNQPQHF
TRBJ1-4 few - TRBV6-5 TGTGCCAGCAGTTACTCGGGACCTAATGAAAAACTGTTTTTT CASSYSGPNEKLFF
TRBJ2-7 few TRBD2 TRBV6-5 TGTGCCAGCAGGCGGCGGAAGACTAGCGGTATCTACGAGCAGTACTTC CASRRRKTSGIYEQYF
TRBJ2-5 - - TRBV27 TGTGCCAGCAGCAGACAGAGGTCAGAGACCCAGTACTTC CASSRQRSETQYF
TRBJ2-1 - - TRBV7-2 TGTGCCAGCAGCTTAGCCTTGGGACTCGAGCGCGAGAGCTCCTACAATGAGCAGTTCTTC CASSLALGLERESSYNEQFF
TRBJ2-5 few TRBD2 TRBV6-1 TGTGCCAGCAGTCCCTACGGGGGGAAAGAGACCCAGTACTTC CASSPYGGKETQYF
TRBJ2-5 - - TRBV3-1 TGTGCCAGCAGCCGAGCCGGGCCACAAGAGACCCAGTACTTC CASSRAGPQETQYF
TRBJ2-5 few - TRBV19 TGTGCCAGTAGTTGGCGGGACGGGAAACGAGAGACCCAGTACTTC CASSWRDGKRETQYF
TRBJ1-3 - - TRBV20-1 TGCAGTGCCCTCCGGGCGGATTCTGGAAACACCATATATTTT CSALRADSGNTIYF
TRBJ2-2 - TRBD1 TRBV7-9 TGTGCCAGCAGCCCCCGACAGGGCTTTGACACCGGGGAGCTGTTTTTT CASSPRQGFDTGELFF
TRBJ2-7 few - TRBV6-2/TRBV6-3 TGTGCCAGCAGTTACACTATGACAGAACCCCACGAGCAGTACTTC CASSYTMTEPHEQYF
TRBJ2-7 - - TRBV28 TGTGCCAGCAGGCTCCGGGACCCCGGTGCATACGAGCAGTACTTC CASRLRDPGAYEQYF
TRBJ2-7 - - TRBV12-3/TRBV12-4 TGTGCCAGCAGTTCCCAAAGGAGTTTGGGGGTAGGGACCTACGAGCAGTACTTC CASSSQRSLGVGTYEQYF
TRBJ2-4 - - TRBV7-2 TGTGCCAGCAGCTTAGTATCAGGGGCCAAAAACATTCAGTACTTC CASSLVSGAKNIQYF
TRBJ1-2 few TRBD1 TRBV12-3/TRBV12-4 TGTGCCAGTTCCGGGACAGGGAGCATCTATGGCTACACCTTC CASSGTGSIYGYTF
TRBJ2-4 few - TRBV6-5 TGTGCCAGCAGTTACCCAGCGGTAGCCAAAAACATTCAGTACTTC CASSYPAVAKNIQYF
TRBJ1-5 - - TRBV7-2 TGTGCCAGCAGCTTAGATTGGCAGGGAGCCCAGCCCCAGCATTTT CASSLDWQGAQPQHF